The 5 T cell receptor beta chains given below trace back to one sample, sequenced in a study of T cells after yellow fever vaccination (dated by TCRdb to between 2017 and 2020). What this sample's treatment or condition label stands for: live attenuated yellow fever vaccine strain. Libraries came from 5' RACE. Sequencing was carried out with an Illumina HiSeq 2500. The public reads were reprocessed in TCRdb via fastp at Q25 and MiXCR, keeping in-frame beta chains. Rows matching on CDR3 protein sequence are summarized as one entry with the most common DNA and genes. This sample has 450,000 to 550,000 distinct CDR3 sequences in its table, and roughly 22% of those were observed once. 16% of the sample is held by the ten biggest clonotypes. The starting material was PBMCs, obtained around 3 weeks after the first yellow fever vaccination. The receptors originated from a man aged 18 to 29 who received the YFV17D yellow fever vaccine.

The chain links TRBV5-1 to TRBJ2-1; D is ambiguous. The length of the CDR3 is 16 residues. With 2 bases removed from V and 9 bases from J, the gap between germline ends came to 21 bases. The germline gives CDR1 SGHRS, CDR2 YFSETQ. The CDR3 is CASSFAHSRRGPEQFF. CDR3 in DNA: TGCGCCAGCAGCTTCGCCCACTCCAGGCGCGGTCCTGAGCAGTTCTTC.

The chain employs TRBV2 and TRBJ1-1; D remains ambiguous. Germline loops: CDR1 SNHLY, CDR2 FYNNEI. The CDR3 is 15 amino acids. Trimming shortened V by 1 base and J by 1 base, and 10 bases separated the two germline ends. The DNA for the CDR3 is TGTGCCAGCAGTGAAGAGAACGGAGGGAACACTGAAGCTTTCTTT. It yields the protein CASSEENGGNTEAFF.

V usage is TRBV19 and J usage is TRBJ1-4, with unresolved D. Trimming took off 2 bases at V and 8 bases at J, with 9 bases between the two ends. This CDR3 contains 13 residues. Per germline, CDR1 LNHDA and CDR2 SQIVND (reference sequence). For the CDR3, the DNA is TGTGCCAGTAGTATAAGGACGGAAGAAAAACTGTTTTTT. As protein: CASSIRTEEKLFF.

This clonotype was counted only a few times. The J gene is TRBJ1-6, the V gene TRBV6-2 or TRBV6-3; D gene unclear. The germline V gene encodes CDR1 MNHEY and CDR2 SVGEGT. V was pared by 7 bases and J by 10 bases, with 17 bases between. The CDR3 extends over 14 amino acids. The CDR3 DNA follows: TGTGCCAGCACTACCGGACTTTACCCCTCACCCCTCCACTTT. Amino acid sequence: CASTTGLYPSPLHF.

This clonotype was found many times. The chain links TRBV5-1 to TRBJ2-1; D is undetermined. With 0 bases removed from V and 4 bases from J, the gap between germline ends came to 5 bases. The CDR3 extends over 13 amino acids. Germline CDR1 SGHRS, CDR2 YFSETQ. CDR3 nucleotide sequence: TGCGCCAGCAGCTTGGACGGGTACAATGAGCAGTTCTTC. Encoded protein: CASSLDGYNEQFF.